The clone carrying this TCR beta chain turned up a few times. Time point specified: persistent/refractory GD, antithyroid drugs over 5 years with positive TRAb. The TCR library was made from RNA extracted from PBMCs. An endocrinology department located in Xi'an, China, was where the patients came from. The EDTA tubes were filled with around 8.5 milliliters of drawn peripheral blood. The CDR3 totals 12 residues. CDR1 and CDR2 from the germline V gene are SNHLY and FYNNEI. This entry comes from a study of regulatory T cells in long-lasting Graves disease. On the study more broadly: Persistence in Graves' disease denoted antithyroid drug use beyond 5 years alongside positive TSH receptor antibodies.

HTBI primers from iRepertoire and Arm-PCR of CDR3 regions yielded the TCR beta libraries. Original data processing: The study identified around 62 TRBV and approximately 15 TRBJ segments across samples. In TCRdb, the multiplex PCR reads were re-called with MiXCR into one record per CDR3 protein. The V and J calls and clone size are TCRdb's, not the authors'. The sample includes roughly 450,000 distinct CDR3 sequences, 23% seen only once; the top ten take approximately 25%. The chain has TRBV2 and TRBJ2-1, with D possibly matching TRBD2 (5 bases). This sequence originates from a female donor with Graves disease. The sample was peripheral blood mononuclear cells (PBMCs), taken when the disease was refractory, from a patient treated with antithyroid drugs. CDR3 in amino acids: CASGASYNEQFF. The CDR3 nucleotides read TGTGCGAGCGGTGCTTCCTACAATGAGCAGTTCTTC.